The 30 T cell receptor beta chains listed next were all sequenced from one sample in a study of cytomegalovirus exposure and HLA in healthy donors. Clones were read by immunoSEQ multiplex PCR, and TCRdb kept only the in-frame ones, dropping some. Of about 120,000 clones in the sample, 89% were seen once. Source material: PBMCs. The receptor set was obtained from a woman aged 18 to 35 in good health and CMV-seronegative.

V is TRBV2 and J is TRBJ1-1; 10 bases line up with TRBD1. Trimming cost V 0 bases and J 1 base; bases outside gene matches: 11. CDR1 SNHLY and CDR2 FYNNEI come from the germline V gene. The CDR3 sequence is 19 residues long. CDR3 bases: TGTGCCAGCAGTGAAGCGCTTCGGGACAGGGGAGTGGGGAACACTGAAGCTTTCTTT. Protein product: CASSEALRDRGVGNTEAFF.

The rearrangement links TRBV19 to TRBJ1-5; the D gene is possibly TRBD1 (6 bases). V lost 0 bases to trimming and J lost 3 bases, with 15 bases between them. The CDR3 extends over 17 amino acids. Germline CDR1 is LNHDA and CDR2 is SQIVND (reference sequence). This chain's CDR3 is CASSIDGSGHINQPQHF. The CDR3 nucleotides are TGTGCCAGTAGTATAGATGGTTCGGGACATATCAATCAGCCCCAGCATTTT.

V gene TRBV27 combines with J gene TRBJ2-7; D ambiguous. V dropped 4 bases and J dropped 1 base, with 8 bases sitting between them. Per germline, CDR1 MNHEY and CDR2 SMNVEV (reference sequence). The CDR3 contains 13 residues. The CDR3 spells CASSSGPSYEQYF. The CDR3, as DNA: TGTGCCAGCAGTTCCGGTCCGTCCTACGAGCAGTACTTC.

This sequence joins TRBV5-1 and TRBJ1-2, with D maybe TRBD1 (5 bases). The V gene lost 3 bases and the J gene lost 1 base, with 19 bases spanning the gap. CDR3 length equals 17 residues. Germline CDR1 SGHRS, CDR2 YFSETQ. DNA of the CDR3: TGCGCCAGCAGCTGGGGAACAGACAGACGAGATAACTATGGCTACACCTTC. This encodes CASSWGTDRRDNYGYTF.

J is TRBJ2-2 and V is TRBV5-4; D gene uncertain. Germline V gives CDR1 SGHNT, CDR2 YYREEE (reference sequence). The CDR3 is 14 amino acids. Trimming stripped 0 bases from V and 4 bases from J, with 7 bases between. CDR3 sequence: CASSLDSFTGELFF. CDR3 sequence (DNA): TGTGCCAGCAGCTTGGACAGCTTCACCGGGGAGCTGTTTTTT.

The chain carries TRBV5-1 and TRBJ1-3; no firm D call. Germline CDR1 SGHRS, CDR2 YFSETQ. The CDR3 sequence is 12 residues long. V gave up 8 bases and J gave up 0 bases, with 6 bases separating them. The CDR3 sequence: CASQNSGNTIYF. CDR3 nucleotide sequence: TGCGCCAGTCAGAACTCTGGAAACACCATATATTTT.

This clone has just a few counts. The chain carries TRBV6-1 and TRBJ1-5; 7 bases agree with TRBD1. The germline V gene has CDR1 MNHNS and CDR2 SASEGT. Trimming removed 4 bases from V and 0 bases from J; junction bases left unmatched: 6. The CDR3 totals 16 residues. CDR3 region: CASSGGTVTSNQPQHF. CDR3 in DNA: TGTGCCAGCAGTGGAGGGACAGTGACTAGCAATCAGCCCCAGCATTTT.

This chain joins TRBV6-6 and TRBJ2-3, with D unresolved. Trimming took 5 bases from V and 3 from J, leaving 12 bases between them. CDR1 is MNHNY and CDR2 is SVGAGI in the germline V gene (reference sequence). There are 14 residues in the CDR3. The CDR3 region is CASSPLSLTDTQYF. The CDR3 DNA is TGTGCCAGCAGTCCCTTGTCACTGACAGATACGCAGTATTTT.

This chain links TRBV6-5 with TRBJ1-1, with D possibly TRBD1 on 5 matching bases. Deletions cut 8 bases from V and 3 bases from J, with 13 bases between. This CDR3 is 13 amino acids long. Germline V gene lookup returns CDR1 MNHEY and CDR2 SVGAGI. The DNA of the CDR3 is TGTGCCAGCGGGATGGGGCGCGACACTGAAGCTTTCTTT. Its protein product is CASGMGRDTEAFF.

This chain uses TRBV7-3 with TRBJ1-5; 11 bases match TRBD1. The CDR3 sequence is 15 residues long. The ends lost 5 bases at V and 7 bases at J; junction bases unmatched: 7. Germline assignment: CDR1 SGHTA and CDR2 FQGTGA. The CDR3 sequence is CASSRTGGIGQPQHF. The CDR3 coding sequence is TGTGCCAGCAGCCGGACAGGGGGCATCGGACAGCCCCAGCATTTT.

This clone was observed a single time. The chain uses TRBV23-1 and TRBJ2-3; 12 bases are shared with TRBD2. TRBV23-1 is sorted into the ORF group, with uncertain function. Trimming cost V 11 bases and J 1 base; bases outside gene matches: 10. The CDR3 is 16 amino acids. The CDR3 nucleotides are TGCGCCCCTCCTTCGTCTAGCGGGGGGGGCACAGATACGCAGTATTTT. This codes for CAPPSSSGGGTDTQYF.

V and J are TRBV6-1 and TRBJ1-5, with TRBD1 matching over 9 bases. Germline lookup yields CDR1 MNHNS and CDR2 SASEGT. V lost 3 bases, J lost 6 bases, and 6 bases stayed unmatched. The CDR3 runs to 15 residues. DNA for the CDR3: TGTGCCAGCAGTGAGACTCAACAGGGGGCTCAGCCCCAGCATTTT. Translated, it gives CASSETQQGAQPQHF.

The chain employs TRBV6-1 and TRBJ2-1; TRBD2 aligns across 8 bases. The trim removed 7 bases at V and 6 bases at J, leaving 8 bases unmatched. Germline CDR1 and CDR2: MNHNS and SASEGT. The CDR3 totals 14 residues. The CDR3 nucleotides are TGTGCCAGCATTCCCAGCGGGGGCCTCAATGAGCAGTTCTTC. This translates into CASIPSGGLNEQFF.

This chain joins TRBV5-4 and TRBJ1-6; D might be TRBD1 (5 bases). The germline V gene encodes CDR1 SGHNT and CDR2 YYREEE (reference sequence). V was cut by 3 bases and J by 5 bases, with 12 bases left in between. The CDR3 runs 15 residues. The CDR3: CASSWAPGDNSPLHF. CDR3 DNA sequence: TGTGCCAGCAGCTGGGCCCCGGGGGATAATTCACCCCTCCACTTT.

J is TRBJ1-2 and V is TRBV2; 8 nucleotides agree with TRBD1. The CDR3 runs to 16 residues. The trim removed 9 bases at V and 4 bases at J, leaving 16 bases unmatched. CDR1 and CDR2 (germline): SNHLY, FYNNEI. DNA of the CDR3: TGTGCCAGTGGGGGCGGGCAGGGGGCCATTCCCTATGGCTACACCTTC. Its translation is CASGGGQGAIPYGYTF.

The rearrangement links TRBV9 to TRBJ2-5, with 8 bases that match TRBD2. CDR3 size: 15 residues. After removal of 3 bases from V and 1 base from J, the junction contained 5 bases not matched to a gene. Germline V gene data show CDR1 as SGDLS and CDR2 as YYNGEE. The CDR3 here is CASSARAGAQETQYF. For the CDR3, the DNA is TGTGCCAGCAGCGCCCGAGCGGGGGCCCAAGAGACCCAGTACTTC.

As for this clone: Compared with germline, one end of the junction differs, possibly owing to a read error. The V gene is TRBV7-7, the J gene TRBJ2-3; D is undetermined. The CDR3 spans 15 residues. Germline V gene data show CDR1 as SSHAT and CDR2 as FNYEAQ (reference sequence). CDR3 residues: CASSLSGFHTDTQYF. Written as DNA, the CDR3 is TGTGCTAGCAGCTTATCCGGTTTTCACACAGATACGCAGTATTTT.

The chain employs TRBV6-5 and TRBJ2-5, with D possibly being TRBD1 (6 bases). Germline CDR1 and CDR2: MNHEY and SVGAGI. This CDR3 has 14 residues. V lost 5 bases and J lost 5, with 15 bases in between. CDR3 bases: TGTGCCAGCAGTCCGCAAGGGGGAAGTGAGACCCAGTACTTC. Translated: CASSPQGGSETQYF.

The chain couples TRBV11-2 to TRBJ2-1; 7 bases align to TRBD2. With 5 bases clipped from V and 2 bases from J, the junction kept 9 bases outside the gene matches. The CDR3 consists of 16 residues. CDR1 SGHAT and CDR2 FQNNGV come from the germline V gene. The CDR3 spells CASSPSGGETYNEQFF. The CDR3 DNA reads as TGTGCCAGCAGCCCAAGTGGGGGGGAAACCTACAATGAGCAGTTCTTC.

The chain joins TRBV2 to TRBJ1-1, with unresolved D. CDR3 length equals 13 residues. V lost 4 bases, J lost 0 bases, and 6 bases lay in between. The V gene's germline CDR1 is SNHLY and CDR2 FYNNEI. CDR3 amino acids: CASSGQMNTEAFF. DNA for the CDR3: TGTGCCAGCAGTGGCCAGATGAACACTGAAGCTTTCTTT.

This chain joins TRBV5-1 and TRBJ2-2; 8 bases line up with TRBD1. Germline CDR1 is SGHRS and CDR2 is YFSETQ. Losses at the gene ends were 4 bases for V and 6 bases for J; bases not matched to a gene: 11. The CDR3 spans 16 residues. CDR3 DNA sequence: TGCGCCAGCAGCGCCGGACAGGGTGTGATGGCCGGGGAGCTGTTTTTT. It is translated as CASSAGQGVMAGELFF.

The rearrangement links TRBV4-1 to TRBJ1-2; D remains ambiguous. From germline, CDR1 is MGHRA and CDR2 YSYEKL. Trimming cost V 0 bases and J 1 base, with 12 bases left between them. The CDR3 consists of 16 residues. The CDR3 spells CASSQDLSPLNYGYTF. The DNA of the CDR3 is TGCGCCAGCAGCCAAGATCTGAGTCCGCTTAACTATGGCTACACCTTC.

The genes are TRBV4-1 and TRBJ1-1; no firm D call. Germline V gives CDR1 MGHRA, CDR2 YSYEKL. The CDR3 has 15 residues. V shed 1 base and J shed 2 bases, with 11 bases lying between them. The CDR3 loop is CASSQGVLRNTEAFF. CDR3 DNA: TGCGCCAGCAGCCAAGGCGTACTGCGAAACACTGAAGCTTTCTTT.

CDR3 nucleotide sequence: TGCGCCAGCAGACCCGAGCGGGGCACAGATACGCAGTATTTT. It specifies CASRPERGTDTQYF. This chain links TRBV4-1 with TRBJ2-3, with a tentative D call TRBD2 (6 bases). V was shortened by 6 bases and J by 1 base, with 11 bases between the two germline ends. CDR1 MGHRA and CDR2 YSYEKL come from the germline V gene. The CDR3 has 14 residues.

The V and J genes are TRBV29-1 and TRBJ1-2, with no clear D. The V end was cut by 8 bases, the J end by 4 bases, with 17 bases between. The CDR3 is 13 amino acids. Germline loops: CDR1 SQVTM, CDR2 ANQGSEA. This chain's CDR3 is CSTRDTRGYGYTF. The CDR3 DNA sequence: TGCAGCACCCGAGACACCCGGGGCTATGGCTACACCTTC.

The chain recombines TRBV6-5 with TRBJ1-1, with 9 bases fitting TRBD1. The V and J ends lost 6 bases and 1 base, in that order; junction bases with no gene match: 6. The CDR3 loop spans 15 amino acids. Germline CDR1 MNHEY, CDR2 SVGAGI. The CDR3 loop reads CASSLTGQGNTEAFF. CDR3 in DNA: TGTGCCAGCAGCCTAACGGGACAGGGGAACACTGAAGCTTTCTTT.

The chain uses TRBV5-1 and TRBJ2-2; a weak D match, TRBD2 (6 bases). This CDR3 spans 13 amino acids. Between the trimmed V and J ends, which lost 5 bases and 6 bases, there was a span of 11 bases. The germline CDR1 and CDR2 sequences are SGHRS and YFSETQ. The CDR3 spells CASRGEEAGELFF. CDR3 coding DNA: TGCGCCAGCAGAGGGGAGGAGGCCGGGGAGCTGTTTTTT.

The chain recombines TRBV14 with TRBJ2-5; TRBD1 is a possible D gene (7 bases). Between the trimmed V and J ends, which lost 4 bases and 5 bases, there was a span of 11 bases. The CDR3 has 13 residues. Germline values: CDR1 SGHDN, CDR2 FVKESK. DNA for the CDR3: TGTGCCAGCAGCCTGACAGGGAGGGAGACCCAGTACTTC. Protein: CASSLTGRETQYF.

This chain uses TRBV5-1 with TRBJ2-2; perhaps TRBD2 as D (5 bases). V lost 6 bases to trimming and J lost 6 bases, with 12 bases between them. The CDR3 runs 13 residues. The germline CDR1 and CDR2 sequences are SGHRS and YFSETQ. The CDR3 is CASNQEDAGELFF. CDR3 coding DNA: TGCGCCAGCAATCAGGAGGATGCCGGGGAGCTGTTTTTT.

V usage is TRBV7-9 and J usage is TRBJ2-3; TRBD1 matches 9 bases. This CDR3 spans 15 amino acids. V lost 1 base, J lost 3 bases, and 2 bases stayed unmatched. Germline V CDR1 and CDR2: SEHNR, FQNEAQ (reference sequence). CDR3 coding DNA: TGTGCCAGCAGCTTAGTGGGGACAGGGACAGATACGCAGTATTTT. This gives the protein CASSLVGTGTDTQYF.